This T cell receptor (beta chain) appears in the sequencing data of a study of spatial heterogeneity in lung cancer. Study-wide background: Available follow-up PBMC samples, collected a median of about two years post-resection, were sequenced.

This clonotype was observed at least ten times. Individually, TCR cDNA molecules were each labelled with a unique molecular identifier. TCRdb processed the 5' RACE reads anew with MiXCR; each CDR3 protein has one entry. The sample has about 29,000 distinct CDR3 sequences; more than 9% are singletons. The germline gives CDR1 SGHRS, CDR2 YFSETQ. The CDR3 is made up of 18 amino acids. Trimming removed 3 bases at V and 2 bases at J, with 23 bases between. Time point in this sample: blood at routine non-recurrence follow-up after resection. Frozen PBMC, nontumor lung or tumor provided whole RNA, which was sequenced unsorted.

The source of this sequence is a female donor with early-stage non-small cell lung cancer. The rearrangement links TRBV5-1 to TRBJ1-1, with TRBD1 as a possible D gene (5 bases). Specimen: PBMCs, collected at follow-up. The CDR3 nucleotides are TGCGCCAGCAGCTCGGGGTCGGGGGTTGGAGGGCCTAACACTGAAGCTTTCTTT. As protein: CASSSGSGVGGPNTEAFF.